This passage covers 26 T cell receptor beta chains from one sample sequenced in a study of cytomegalovirus exposure and HLA in healthy donors. Primers: 60 Vbeta forward and 13 Jbeta reverse. Clones were sequenced by immunoSEQ multiplex PCR, and TCRdb holds only the in-frame ones, with some missing. Of fewer than 80,000 clones in the sample, 65% to 80% were seen once. Sequences were obtained from PBMCs. The receptor set was obtained from a woman in her 30s in good health and CMV-seronegative.

The chain uses TRBV6-1 and TRBJ2-1; TRBD1 might be the D (5 bases). The CDR3 is 13 amino acids. Trimming pared 1 base from V and 6 bases from J, leaving 7 bases between. Germline V lookup: CDR1 MNHNS, CDR2 SASEGT. DNA for the CDR3: TGTGCCAGCAGTGAAGTAGGGGTCAATGAGCAGTTCTTC. Its protein is CASSEVGVNEQFF.

The chain uses TRBV7-9 and TRBJ1-2, with D perhaps matching TRBD1 (6 bases). The CDR3 runs 16 residues. V was pared by 1 base and J by 1 base, with 13 bases between. Germline CDR1 reads SEHNR; CDR2 reads FQNEAQ (reference sequence). The CDR3 DNA follows: TGTGCCAGCAGCTTAGGGGCCGGACAGCTTAACTATGGCTACACCTTC. Its protein is CASSLGAGQLNYGYTF.

The chain links TRBV7-2 to TRBJ2-1; TRBD2 matches at 12 bases. Germline V gene lookup returns CDR1 SGHTA and CDR2 FQGNSA. This CDR3 comprises 19 residues. After removal of 2 bases from V and 4 bases from J, the junction contained 12 bases not matched to a gene. In nucleotides, the CDR3 is TGTGCCAGCAGCTTATATCCCCTGACTAGCGGGAGTGTTTACAATGAGCAGTTCTTC. This gives the protein CASSLYPLTSGSVYNEQFF.

This clone was picked up a small number of times. This chain connects TRBV27 to TRBJ2-3; TRBD1 matches 7 bases. The CDR3 contains 17 residues. The V gene end was trimmed by 5 bases and the J gene end by 6 bases; junction bases not matched to a gene: 17. The germline gives CDR1 MNHEY, CDR2 SMNVEV (reference sequence). CDR3 DNA: TGTGCCAGCAGTCCCCCCCGGACAGGACCACTCGGGGATACGCAGTATTTT. It specifies CASSPPRTGPLGDTQYF.

The rearrangement joins TRBV28 to TRBJ1-5, with a tentative D call TRBD1 (6 bases). Trimming stripped 3 bases from V and 6 bases from J, with 24 bases between. In germline, CDR1 is MDHEN, CDR2 SYDVKM. The length of the CDR3 is 18 residues. CDR3 DNA sequence: TGTGCCAGCAGTTTTCCCTATTGGACACAGGGAACATTTCAGCCCCAGCATTTT. Translating it yields CASSFPYWTQGTFQPQHF.

This chain links TRBV29-1 with TRBJ2-1; TRBD2 matches 12 bases. The CDR3 sequence is 16 residues long. Germline CDR1 reads SQVTM; CDR2 reads ANQGSEA. V was pared by 3 bases and J by 9 bases, with 12 bases of the junction left unmatched. Written as DNA, the CDR3 is TGCAGCGTTGACCCCAGACTAGCGGGAGTCATGGGTGAGCAGTTCTTC. This codes for CSVDPRLAGVMGEQFF.

The genes are TRBV5-6 and TRBJ2-1, with TRBD2 as a possible D gene (6 bases). CDR3 size: 16 residues. Trimming left V 4 bases short and J 9 bases short, with 23 bases between. Germline-derived CDR1 and CDR2 are SGHDT and YYEEEE. CDR3: CASSPSTSLPGGEQFF. CDR3 sequence (DNA): TGTGCCAGCAGCCCGAGTACTAGCCTACCTGGGGGTGAGCAGTTCTTC.

The rearrangement links TRBV6-5 to TRBJ1-1; D is uncertain. The CDR3 consists of 13 residues. Germline-derived CDR1 and CDR2 are MNHEY and SVGAGI. The germline V and J ends were trimmed by 5 bases and 11 bases, with 18 bases remaining between them. The CDR3 DNA reads TGTGCCAGCAGTGTCGATTCGCGTTCCTCGGCTTTCTTT. Residues: CASSVDSRSSAFF.

The rearrangement uses TRBV11-2 and TRBJ1-2; a weak D match, TRBD1 (5 bases). This CDR3 comprises 13 residues. The germline V gene encodes CDR1 SGHAT and CDR2 FQNNGV. Trimming removed 3 bases at V and 0 bases at J, with 5 bases between. The chain's CDR3 is CASSLTANYGYTF. CDR3 coding DNA: TGTGCCAGCAGCTTGACAGCTAACTATGGCTACACCTTC.

The V and J genes are TRBV18 and TRBJ2-7; D is unresolved. With 4 bases removed from V and 2 bases from J, the gap between germline ends came to 9 bases. CDR1 and CDR2 from the germline V gene are KGHSH and LQKENI. The CDR3 has 13 amino acids. CDR3 protein: CASSLDTAYEQYF. In nucleotides, the CDR3 is TGTGCCAGCTCACTTGACACCGCCTACGAGCAGTACTTC.

The rearrangement joins TRBV7-2 to TRBJ2-7; 10 bases match TRBD2. CDR3 size: 19 residues. J was trimmed by 0 bases and V by 2 bases; bases with no gene match: 13. The germline CDR1 and CDR2 sequences are SGHTA and FQGNSA. Here the CDR3 reads CASSLYPSGSTWSSYEQYF. The CDR3 nucleotides read TGTGCCAGCAGCTTATATCCTAGCGGGAGCACTTGGAGCTCCTACGAGCAGTACTTC. The variable domain in full, completed from reference TRBV7-2 and TRBJ2-7, reads GAGVSQSPSNKVTEKGKDVELRCDPISGHTALYWYRQSLGQGLEFLIYFQGNSAPDKSGLPSDRFSAERTGGSVSTLTIQRTQQEDSAVYLCASSLYPSGSTWSSYEQYFGPGTRLTVT.

This chain uses TRBV28 with TRBJ1-5; perhaps TRBD1 as D (6 bases). There are 15 residues in the CDR3. Trimming took 5 bases from V and 2 from J, leaving 13 bases between them. Germline loops: CDR1 MDHEN, CDR2 SYDVKM. The CDR3, as DNA: TGTGCCAGCAGTGGGGAGGGGGGGGGCAATCAGCCCCAGCATTTT. This sequence encodes CASSGEGGGNQPQHF.

In its sample, this clone is medium-sized. The gene calls are TRBV28 and TRBJ2-3; TRBD1 might be the D (5 bases). CDR1 MDHEN and CDR2 SYDVKM come from the germline V gene. The CDR3 consists of 14 residues. Trimming shortened V by 3 bases and J by 6 bases, and 13 bases separated the two germline ends. The CDR3 DNA sequence: TGTGCCAGCAGTTTTACAGGAAACCCTGATACGCAGTATTTT. Its translation is CASSFTGNPDTQYF.

The CDR3 reads CASSTTGVAFF. CDR3 coding DNA: TGTGCCAGCAGTACTACAGGGGTAGCTTTCTTT. J is TRBJ1-1 and V is TRBV6-5; TRBD1 agrees at 7 bases. The V and J ends lost 5 bases and 10 bases, in that order; junction bases with no gene match: 4. The CDR3 covers 11 residues. Germline V gene data show CDR1 as MNHEY and CDR2 as SVGAGI.

The chain carries TRBV4-1 and TRBJ2-5; D might be TRBD2 (5 bases). Germline V gene data show CDR1 as MGHRA and CDR2 as YSYEKL. Trimming stripped 0 bases from V and 5 bases from J, with 13 bases between. CDR3 length equals 15 residues. DNA for the CDR3: TGCGCCAGCAGCCAAGAGACGGGATCCGGCGAGACCCAGTACTTC. It translates to CASSQETGSGETQYF.

This rearrangement joins TRBV7-9 to TRBJ2-5, with a possible D match to TRBD2 (6 bases). Trimming shortened V by 3 bases and J by 5 bases, and 25 bases separated the two germline ends. Germline values: CDR1 SEHNR, CDR2 FQNEAQ (reference sequence). The CDR3 totals 18 residues. The CDR3 bases are TGTGCCAGCAGCTTTATAGTAGTTGGGAGGCTCCTTGGTGAGACCCAGTACTTC. It yields the protein CASSFIVVGRLLGETQYF. Together with reference TRBV7-9 and TRBJ2-5, the CDR3 gives the full variable domain: DTGVSQNPRHKITKRGQNVTFRCDPISEHNRLYWYRQTLGQGPEFLTYFQNEAQLEKSRLLSDRFSAERPKGSFSTLEIQRTEQGDSAMYLCASSFIVVGRLLGETQYFGPGTRLLVL.

This clone was recorded once. This chain connects TRBV11-3 to TRBJ2-1; tentatively, D is TRBD2 (5 bases). The germline V gene encodes CDR1 SGHNT and CDR2 YENEEA. Trimming stripped 1 base from V and 7 bases from J, with 11 bases between. This CDR3 region has 14 residues. The CDR3 spells CASSLGAERNEQFF. CDR3 sequence (DNA): TGTGCCAGCAGCTTAGGAGCGGAGAGGAATGAGCAGTTCTTC.

This chain joins TRBV27 and TRBJ2-7, with D unclear. The ends were cut back, 5 bases at V and 5 bases at J, with 19 bases in the middle. The CDR3 length is 15 residues. The germline V gene encodes CDR1 MNHEY and CDR2 SMNVEV (reference sequence). The CDR3 bases are TGTGCCAGCAGTACTCCTTTGGGCTCCGTTAACGAGCAGTACTTC. The encoded protein is CASSTPLGSVNEQYF.

The chain joins TRBV30 to TRBJ1-5; D is uncertain. Germline CDR1 and CDR2: GTSNPN and SVGIG (reference sequence). Trimming left V 2 bases short and J 7 bases short, with 12 bases between. This CDR3 spans 13 amino acids. CDR3 amino acids: CAWSPIPGQPQHF. CDR3 coding DNA: TGTGCCTGGAGTCCGATCCCTGGCCAGCCCCAGCATTTT.

The rearrangement joins TRBV4-3 to TRBJ1-5; D is possibly TRBD1 (5 bases). The germline CDR1 and CDR2 sequences are LGHNA and YSLEER. The CDR3 is 15 residues long. Between the trimmed V and J ends, which lost 4 bases and 7 bases, there was a span of 17 bases. The CDR3, as DNA: TGCGCCAGCAGCCCCGACGGGGGGTTGGGGCAGCCCCAGCATTTT. Translated: CASSPDGGLGQPQHF.

The chain recombines TRBV7-9 with TRBJ2-3; 7 bases agree with TRBD1. The germline CDR1 and CDR2 sequences are SEHNR and FQNEAQ (reference sequence). With V trimmed by 4 bases and J by 5 bases, 3 bases remained unmatched. CDR3 size: 13 residues. CDR3 in DNA: TGTGCCAGCAGCTCCCGGACAGGAGATACGCAGTATTTT. Amino acid sequence: CASSSRTGDTQYF.

The chain is built from TRBV19 and TRBJ2-7; the match to TRBD2 covers 9 bases. The CDR3 is 13 amino acids. Trimming took 4 bases from V and 3 from J; bases not matched to a gene: 1. Germline-derived CDR1 and CDR2 are LNHDA and SQIVND (reference sequence). DNA for the CDR3: TGTGCCAGTAGTAATAGCGGGGGCTACGAGCAGTACTTC. It is translated as CASSNSGGYEQYF.

This clone was counted a single time. The rearrangement links TRBV7-2 to TRBJ2-2, with TRBD1 identical over 8 bases. The CDR3 sequence is 16 residues long. The J segment lost 4 bases and the V segment lost 5 bases, leaving 9 bases of the junction unmatched. The germline gives CDR1 SGHTA, CDR2 FQGNSA. DNA for the CDR3: TGTGCCAGCAGCCATTGGGCGACAGGGGTCACCGGGGAGCTGTTTTTT. Amino acids: CASSHWATGVTGELFF.

The rearrangement uses TRBV6-1 and TRBJ2-1; TRBD1 matches at 7 bases. V was pared by 0 bases and J by 9 bases, with 5 bases of the junction left unmatched. Germline CDR1 reads MNHNS; CDR2 reads SASEGT. The CDR3 extends over 14 amino acids. Here the CDR3 DNA reads TGTGCCAGCAGTGAAGCGGCCAGGGGGTGTGAGCAGTTCTTC. Translation gives CASSEAARGCEQFF.

The chain is built from TRBV21-1 and TRBJ2-3; TRBD2 is the table's D call, not checked against the DNA. TRBV21-1 is assigned pseudogene status. The CDR3 is made up of 18 amino acids. Written as DNA, the CDR3 is TGTGCCAGCAGCAAAGGCCCCTTACTAGCGGGAAGCACAGATACGCAGTATTTT. Protein sequence: CASSKGPLLAGSTDTQYF.

Concerning this clone: An end of the junction does not agree with germline; a read error may underlie this. The chain has TRBV7-7 and TRBJ2-5; the match to TRBD2 covers 11 bases. The CDR3 sequence is 16 residues long. Germline CDR1 reads SSHAT; CDR2 reads FNYEAQ (reference sequence). This chain's CDR3 is CASSSSAGLAGETQYF. The CDR3 DNA reads as TGTGCTAGCAGCTCATCCGCCGGACTAGCGGGAGAGACCCAGTACTTC.